The 15 T cell receptor beta chains below were found in one sample sequenced in a study of blood T cell repertoires in COVID-19. The table came from immunoSEQ multiplex PCR; TCRdb's copy has only in-frame clones and leaves some out. The sample gives some 310,000 clones, roughly 86% of which show up once; roughly a tenth is in the top ten. The source material was PBMCs or T cells enriched from blood (not recorded which). These TCRs come from a woman aged 25 to 39 who had recovered from COVID-19.

The chain couples TRBV27 to TRBJ1-2, with D possibly being TRBD1 (6 bases). Trimming cost V 5 bases and J 4 bases, with 11 bases left between them. The CDR3 sequence is 13 residues long. The germline CDR1 and CDR2 sequences are MNHEY and SMNVEV (reference sequence). DNA for the CDR3: TGTGCCAGCAGTCCCACAGGGTTCTATGGCTACACCTTC. Translated: CASSPTGFYGYTF.

The V gene is TRBV6-2 or TRBV6-3, the J gene TRBJ2-4; D gene unclear. The CDR3 sequence is 15 residues long. Germline V gene lookup returns CDR1 MNHEY and CDR2 SVGEGT. Trimming took off 4 bases at V and 9 bases at J, with 19 bases between the two ends. The CDR3: CASSFQTPALGIQYF. For the CDR3, the DNA is TGTGCCAGCAGTTTCCAAACGCCCGCGCTTGGCATTCAGTACTTC.

This rearrangement joins TRBV2 to TRBJ2-4; weak D call: TRBD1 (6 bases). Deletions cut 8 bases from V and 7 bases from J, with 15 bases between. Germline V gives CDR1 SNHLY, CDR2 FYNNEI. The CDR3 has 13 amino acids. CDR3 bases: TGTGCCAGCGGAGCAGGGGTAGGGAACATTCAGTACTTC. The encoded protein is CASGAGVGNIQYF.

This chain joins TRBV19 and TRBJ1-2; tentatively, D is TRBD1 (6 bases). Trimming took off 1 base at V and 6 bases at J, with 12 bases between the two ends. This CDR3 contains 14 residues. Germline values: CDR1 LNHDA, CDR2 SQIVND (reference sequence). CDR3 region: CASSIGPGDHGYTF. CDR3 DNA: TGTGCCAGTAGTATAGGGCCAGGGGACCATGGCTACACCTTC.

The chain combines TRBV28 with TRBJ2-1, with D perhaps matching TRBD1 (6 bases). The germline CDR1 and CDR2 sequences are MDHEN and SYDVKM. The CDR3 extends over 12 amino acids. Between the trimmed V and J ends, which lost 6 bases and 6 bases, there was a span of 9 bases. Here the CDR3 reads CASSPGVNEQFF. CDR3 DNA sequence: TGTGCCAGCAGCCCAGGGGTCAATGAGCAGTTCTTC. Combining the CDR3 with reference TRBV28 and TRBJ2-1 gives the whole variable domain DVKVTQSSRYLVKRTGEKVFLECVQDMDHENMFWYRQDPGLGLRLIYFSYDVKMKEKGDIPEGYSVSREKKERFSLILESASTNQTSMYLCASSPGVNEQFFGPGTRLTVL.

This rearrangement joins TRBV3-1 (or the pseudogene TRBV3-2) to TRBJ2-1; TRBD2 might be the D (6 bases). This CDR3 has 17 residues. The germline gives CDR1 LGHDT, CDR2 YNNKEL (reference sequence). V lost 1 base and J 0 bases, leaving 13 bases between the germline ends. In nucleotides, the CDR3 is TGTGCCAGCAGCCAAGCGTGGGCCGGGAGCTCCTACAATGAGCAGTTCTTC. Encoded protein: CASSQAWAGSSYNEQFF.

The V call is TRBV19, the J call TRBJ1-5, with a possible D match to TRBD1 (5 bases). The V and J ends lost 4 bases and 5 bases respectively, with 15 bases between them. Germline-derived CDR1 and CDR2 are LNHDA and SQIVND (reference sequence). CDR3 length equals 15 residues. CDR3 loop: CASSTLTALYQPQHF. CDR3 DNA: TGTGCCAGTAGTACCCTGACAGCCCTATATCAGCCCCAGCATTTT.

This clone occurred a few times. The chain carries TRBV7-6 and TRBJ2-2; a weak D match, TRBD2 (6 bases). The V end was cut by 7 bases, the J end by 4 bases, with 16 bases between. Germline assignment: CDR1 SGHVS and CDR2 FNYEAQ. The CDR3 consists of 15 residues. The CDR3 sequence: CASTLGGAGTGELFF. The CDR3 DNA is TGTGCCAGCACCCTCGGGGGAGCGGGCACCGGGGAGCTGTTTTTT. Based on the CDR3 plus reference TRBV7-6 and TRBJ2-2, the full variable domain is GAGVSQSPRYKVTKRGQDVALRCDPISGHVSLYWYRQALGQGPEFLTYFNYEAQQDKSGLPNDRFSAERPEGSISTLTIQRTEQRDSAMYRCASTLGGAGTGELFFGEGSRLTVL.

The J gene is TRBJ1-1, the V gene TRBV6-2 or TRBV6-3; TRBD1 aligns across 9 bases. CDR1 MNHEY and CDR2 SVGEGT come from the germline V gene. J lost 8 bases, V lost 2 bases, and 3 bases had no gene match. There are 13 residues in the CDR3. The CDR3 sequence: CASSYPGTGEAFF. DNA for the CDR3: TGTGCCAGCAGTTACCCCGGGACAGGGGAAGCTTTCTTT.

The genes are TRBV25-1 and TRBJ2-7, with TRBD1 matching 7 bases. After removal of 2 bases from V and 2 bases from J, the junction contained 3 bases not matched to a gene. CDR3 length: 14 residues. Germline V gives CDR1 MGHDK, CDR2 SYGVNS. The CDR3: CASSEPRGPYEQYF. The CDR3 DNA reads TGTGCCAGCAGTGAACCGAGGGGGCCCTACGAGCAGTACTTC.

This clone is a singleton in its sample. This rearrangement joins TRBV6-7 to TRBJ2-7; TRBD2 matches 10 bases. TRBV6-7 is annotated as an ORF whose role is uncertain. V shed 1 base, J shed 0 bases, and the junction held 12 bases outside the gene matches. The CDR3 consists of 19 residues. CDR3 bases: TGTGCCAGCAGTTACTTTCTAGCGGGAGTCATCCCGAACTCCTACGAGCAGTACTTC. Translation gives CASSYFLAGVIPNSYEQYF.

The chain has TRBV7-6 and TRBJ1-1, with 10 bases that match TRBD1. CDR3 length equals 18 residues. The V gene end was trimmed by 2 bases and the J gene end by 0 bases; junction bases not matched to a gene: 9. Germline values: CDR1 SGHVS, CDR2 FNYEAQ. For the CDR3, the DNA is TGTGCCAGCAGCTTAAGGGGCTGGACAGGGGGGATGAACACTGAAGCTTTCTTT. Its translation: CASSLRGWTGGMNTEAFF.

J is TRBJ2-3 and V is TRBV5-5, with TRBD1 matching 9 bases. V dropped 2 bases and J dropped 6; count of bases not matched to a gene: 10. Germline V gene data show CDR1 as SGHKS and CDR2 as YYEKEE (reference sequence). The CDR3 spans 16 residues. CDR3: CASSFRTGAGRDTQYF. CDR3 bases: TGTGCCAGCAGCTTTCGGACAGGGGCCGGAAGGGATACGCAGTATTTT.

The V gene is TRBV4-2, the J gene TRBJ2-4, with 11 nucleotides matching TRBD2. There are 17 residues in the CDR3. J gave up 2 bases and V 4 bases, and 7 bases lay outside the gene matches. The germline V gene encodes CDR1 LGHNA and CDR2 YNFKEQ. The CDR3 nucleotides are TGTGCCAGCAGCCCCCTAACTAGCGGGAGATCCAAAAACATTCAGTACTTC. It is translated as CASSPLTSGRSKNIQYF.

This clone was detected only a few times. The rearrangement links TRBV12-3 or TRBV12-4 to TRBJ2-1; no reliable D call. Trimming took off 4 bases at V and 8 bases at J, with 12 bases between the two ends. The CDR3 consists of 13 residues. CDR3 DNA: TGTGCCAGCAGTTCCTATAACGCCGATGAGCAGTTCTTC. Translating it yields CASSSYNADEQFF.